These 5 T cell receptor beta chains originate from one sample sequenced in a study of OX40 agonist ivuxolimab in advanced cancers. Libraries were prepared by immunoSEQ multiplex PCR; TCRdb keeps only in-frame clonotypes and omits some of them. Of 87,000 or so clones in the sample, about 83% were seen once. Sequenced material: CD4+ or CD8+ T cells sorted from blood, taken in a trial of the OX40 agonist ivuxolimab. These receptors all stem from an adult with an advanced solid tumor such as melanoma, head and neck, liver or kidney cancer.

Note on this clone: The same CDR3 arises from other DNA sequences in this sample as well. In DNA, the CDR3 is TGTGCCGGCCGTACTAGCGGGAGCTCCTACAATGAGCAGTTCTTC. This gives the protein CAGRTSGSSYNEQFF. J is TRBJ2-1 and V is TRBV2; 11 bases are shared with TRBD2. V shed 11 bases, J shed 0 bases, and the junction held 6 bases outside the gene matches. Germline assignment: CDR1 SNHLY and CDR2 FYNNEI. CDR3 length: 15 amino acids.

Here the CDR3 reads CASRPWEFTEAFF. In DNA form, the CDR3 reads TGTGCCAGTAGGCCATGGGAGTTTACTGAAGCTTTCTTT. J is TRBJ1-1 and V is TRBV19; D is unresolved. Germline CDR1 and CDR2: LNHDA and SQIVND (reference sequence). The CDR3 spans 13 residues. Trimming stripped 6 bases from V and 5 bases from J, with 13 bases between. The full variable domain, its missing parts supplied by reference TRBV19 and TRBJ1-1, is DGGITQSPKYLFRKEGQNVTLSCEQNLNHDAMYWYRQDPGQGLRLIYYSQIVNDFQKGDIAEGYSVSREKKESFPLTVTSAQKNPTAFYLCASRPWEFTEAFFGQGTRLTVV.

The chain joins TRBV5-1 to TRBJ1-6, with unresolved D. The V end lost 3 bases, the J end lost 0 bases, and 13 bases lay between the germline ends. From germline, CDR1 is SGHRS and CDR2 YFSETQ. The CDR3 extends over 17 amino acids. Here the CDR3 reads CASSSDSPSSYNSPLHF. CDR3 in DNA: TGCGCCAGCAGCTCCGATTCGCCGAGCTCCTATAATTCACCCCTCCACTTT.

This chain connects TRBV4-1 to TRBJ2-1; perhaps TRBD2 as D (6 bases). This CDR3 is 17 amino acids long. Trimming pared 2 bases from V and 0 bases from J, leaving 14 bases between. Germline V lookup: CDR1 MGHRA, CDR2 YSYEKL. The CDR3 bases are TGCGCCAGCAGCCAATGGGCGGGGTCCCTCTCCTACAATGAGCAGTTCTTC. Translated: CASSQWAGSLSYNEQFF.

The genes are TRBV9 and TRBJ1-2, with D possibly being TRBD1 (5 bases). Trimming left V 3 bases short and J 6 bases short, with 15 bases between. Germline CDR1 is SGDLS and CDR2 is YYNGEE. The CDR3 contains 14 residues. CDR3 sequence: CASSAQDRYDGYTF. In nucleotides, the CDR3 is TGTGCCAGCAGCGCACAGGACCGTTACGATGGCTACACCTTC.